This paragraph covers one TCR beta chain sequence. Its antigen is unknown. This sample also contains other DNA sequences that code for the same CDR3. This specimen comes from a study of beta chain features in type 1 diabetes. Purity (above 98%) was reached by all sorted populations. Trimming pared 2 bases from V and 1 base from J, leaving 8 bases between. CDR3 length: 14 residues. Germline V CDR1 and CDR2: SGHTA, FQGNSA. The study's findings and limits: Type 1 diabetes patients showed a moderate but significant shortening of TCRB CDR3s in all four CD4+ subsets. Naive, central memory and regulatory TCRB repertoires appeared more similar among patients than healthy donors.

The study reverse transcribed the entire isolated RNA, so it sequenced expressed TCRB transcripts. TCRdb's table, derived via immunoSEQ multiplex PCR, lists solely in-frame clones and lacks some. Of a few hundred thousand clones in the sample, around 15% were seen once. The chain recombines TRBV7-2 with TRBJ2-5; D unclear. The specimen was naive CD4+ T cells from blood. This receptor was identified in a man aged 30 to 45 with type 1 diabetes. The CDR3 spells CASSLSGSQETQYF. CDR3 sequence (DNA): TGTGCCAGCAGCTTATCGGGCAGCCAAGAGACCCAGTACTTC.